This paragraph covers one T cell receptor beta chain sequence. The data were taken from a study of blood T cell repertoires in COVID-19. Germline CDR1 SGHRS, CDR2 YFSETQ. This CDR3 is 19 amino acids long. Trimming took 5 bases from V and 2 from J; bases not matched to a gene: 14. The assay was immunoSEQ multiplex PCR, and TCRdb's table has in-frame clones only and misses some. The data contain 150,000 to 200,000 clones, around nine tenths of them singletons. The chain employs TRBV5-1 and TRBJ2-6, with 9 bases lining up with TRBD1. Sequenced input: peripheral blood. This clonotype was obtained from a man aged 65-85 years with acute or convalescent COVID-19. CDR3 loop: CASRIFGTGTLTGANVLTF. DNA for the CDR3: TGCGCCAGCAGAATATTCGGGACAGGGACACTAACTGGGGCCAACGTCCTGACTTTC.